This TCR beta chain was identified during a study of cytomegalovirus exposure and HLA in healthy donors. Concerning this clone: The target antigen is unknown.

Vbeta (60) and Jbeta (13) primers were used in the PCR. Clones were sequenced by immunoSEQ multiplex PCR, and TCRdb holds only the in-frame ones, with some missing. The top ten hold roughly 13% of the sample, which has some 110,000 clones, more than 65% seen once. V lost 2 bases to trimming and J lost 3 bases, with 8 bases between them. The V gene's germline CDR1 is MDHEN and CDR2 SYDVKM. The CDR3 has 14 residues. The study's findings and limits: Sequencing likely produced, as an artifact, a cluster of highly shared sequence variants.

This chain joins TRBV28 and TRBJ1-5; a weak D match, TRBD1 (5 bases). The specimen sequenced was PBMCs. The clonotype comes from a woman aged 60-70 years in good health and CMV-seropositive. The chain's CDR3 is CASSLRGYNQPQHF. The CDR3 DNA reads as TGTGCCAGCAGTTTACGGGGGTACAATCAGCCCCAGCATTTT.